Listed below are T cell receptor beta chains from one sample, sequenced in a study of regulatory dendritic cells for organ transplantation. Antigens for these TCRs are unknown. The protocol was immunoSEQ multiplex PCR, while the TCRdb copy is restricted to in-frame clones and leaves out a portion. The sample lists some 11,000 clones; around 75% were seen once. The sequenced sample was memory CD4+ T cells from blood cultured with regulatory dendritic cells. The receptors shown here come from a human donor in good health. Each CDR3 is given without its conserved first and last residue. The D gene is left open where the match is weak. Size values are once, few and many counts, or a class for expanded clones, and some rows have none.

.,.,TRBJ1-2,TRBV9,ASSVDPGNYGYT
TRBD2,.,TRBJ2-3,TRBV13,ASSLRVASGVPDTQY
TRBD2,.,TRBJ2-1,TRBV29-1,SGDLAGGSYNEQF
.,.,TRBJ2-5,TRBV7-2,ASSITGETQY
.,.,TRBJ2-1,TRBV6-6,ASLGQRNEQF
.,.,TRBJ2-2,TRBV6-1,ASRAGLTGELF
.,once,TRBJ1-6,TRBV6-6,ASSYVQGSDSPLH
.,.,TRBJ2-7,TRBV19,ASSTRGTYEQY
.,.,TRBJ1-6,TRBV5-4,ASSSPREKGNNSPLH
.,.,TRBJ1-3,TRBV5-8,ASSLMDTSGNTIY
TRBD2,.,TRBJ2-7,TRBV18,ASSPRSGGRYEQY
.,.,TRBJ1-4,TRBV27,ASSLGGLGAGKLF
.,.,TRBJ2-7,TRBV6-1,ASSEQTDYEQY
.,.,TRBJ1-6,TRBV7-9,ASRGDTMSSYNSPLH
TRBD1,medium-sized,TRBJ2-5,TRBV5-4,ASSPDRGNQETQY
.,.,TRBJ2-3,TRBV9,ASSPSGQTTDTQY
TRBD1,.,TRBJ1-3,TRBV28,ASSLGGQHSGNTIY
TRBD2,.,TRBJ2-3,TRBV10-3,AISEGAGVSTDTQY
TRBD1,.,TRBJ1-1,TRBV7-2,ASSPVGTGGTEAF
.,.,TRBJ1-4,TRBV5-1,ASSLGGGNEKLF
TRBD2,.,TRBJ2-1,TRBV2,ASSNRGRGAGELINEQF
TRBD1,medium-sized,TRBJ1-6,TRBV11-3,ASSPGGIAGNSPLH
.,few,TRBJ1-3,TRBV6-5,ASSGRSLSGNTIY
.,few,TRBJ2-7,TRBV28,ASRRTDTYEQY
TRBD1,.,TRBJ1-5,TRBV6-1,ASSGRTGGAVVDQPQH
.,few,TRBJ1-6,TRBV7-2,ASSLMRISPLH
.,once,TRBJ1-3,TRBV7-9,ASSLQDFSGNTIY
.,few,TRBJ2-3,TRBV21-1,ASSNPERDRGTGRDTQY
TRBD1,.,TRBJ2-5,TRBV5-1,ASSGGTGGYQETQY
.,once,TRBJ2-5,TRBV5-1,ASSLGRLQETQY
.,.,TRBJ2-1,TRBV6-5,ASSRGFNEQF
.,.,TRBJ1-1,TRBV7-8,ASTETNRERTF
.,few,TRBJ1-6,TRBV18,ASSPPAGANSPLH
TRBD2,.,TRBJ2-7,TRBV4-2,ASSQVGGGTYEQY
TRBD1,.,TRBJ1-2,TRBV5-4,ASSFDRGQNYGYT
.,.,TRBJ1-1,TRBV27,ASSAWGETEAF
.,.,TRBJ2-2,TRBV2,ASALEGGELF
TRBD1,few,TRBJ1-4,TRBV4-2,ASSQTETGANEKLF
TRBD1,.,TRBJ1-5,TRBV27,ASGTVNQPQH
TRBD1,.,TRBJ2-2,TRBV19,ASSISRTGGGWKLF
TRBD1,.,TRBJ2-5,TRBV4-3,ASSPAGQGGETQY
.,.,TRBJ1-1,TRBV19,ASNGRVDTEAF
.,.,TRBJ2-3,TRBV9,ASSVAPGLTDTQY
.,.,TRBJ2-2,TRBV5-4,ASSKGDTSNAGELF
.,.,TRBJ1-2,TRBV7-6,ASSFLEGAYGYT
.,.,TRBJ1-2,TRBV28,ATSTPGTNYGYT
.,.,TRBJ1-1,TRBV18,ASSPYPGETAEAF